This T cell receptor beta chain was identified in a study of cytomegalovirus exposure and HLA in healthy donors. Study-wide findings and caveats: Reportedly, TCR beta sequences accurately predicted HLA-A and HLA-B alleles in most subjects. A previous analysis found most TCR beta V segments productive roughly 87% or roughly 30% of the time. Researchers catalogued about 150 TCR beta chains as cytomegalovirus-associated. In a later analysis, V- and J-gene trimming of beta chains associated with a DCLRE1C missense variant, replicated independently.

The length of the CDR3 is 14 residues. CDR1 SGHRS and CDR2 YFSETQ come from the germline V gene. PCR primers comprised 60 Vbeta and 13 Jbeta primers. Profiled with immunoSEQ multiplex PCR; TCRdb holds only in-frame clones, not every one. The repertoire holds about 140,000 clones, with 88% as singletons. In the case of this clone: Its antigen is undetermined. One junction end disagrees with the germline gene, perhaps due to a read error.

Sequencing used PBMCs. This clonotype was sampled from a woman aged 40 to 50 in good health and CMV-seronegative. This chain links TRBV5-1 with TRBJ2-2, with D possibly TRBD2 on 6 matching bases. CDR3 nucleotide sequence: TGCGCCAGCAGAGAGGACACCACGGGCGGGGAGCCGTTTTTT. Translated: CASREDTTGGEPFF.